A selection of T cell receptor beta chains follows, all from one sample in a study of blood T cells in healthy people across ages. One entry per CDR3 protein results from TCRdb running MiXCR on the 5' RACE reads. The sample lists some 690,000 distinct CDR3 sequences; 22% were seen once. Input material: blood. Every receptor here comes from a man aged 65-85 years in good health. Each CDR3 is given with its conserved first and last residue. The D gene is left open where the match is weak. Not all rows give a size; the values are once, few, many and, for expanded clones, a class.

TRBJ2-1	few	TRBV11-2	TRBD2	CASSLVPLAGNEQFF	TGTGCCAGCAGCTTAGTCCCGCTAGCGGGGAATGAGCAGTTCTTC
TRBJ1-2	.	TRBV7-9	.	CASSITEGRYTF	TGTGCCAGCAGCATAACCGAGGGTCGGTACACCTTC
TRBJ2-7	once	TRBV29-1	TRBD2	CSVLLAGGNSYEQYF	TGCAGCGTCCTACTAGCGGGGGGAAACTCCTACGAGCAGTACTTC
TRBJ2-3	.	TRBV7-2	.	CASSASRADTQYF	TGTGCCAGCAGCGCGTCCCGGGCGGATACGCAGTATTTT
TRBJ2-7	few	TRBV27	TRBD2	CASSPPGTSGRFEQYF	TGTGCCAGCAGTCCACCAGGGACTAGCGGCAGATTCGAGCAGTACTTC
TRBJ1-5	many	TRBV7-8	.	CASSLRAGSFNQPQHF	TGTGCCAGCAGCTTAAGGGCAGGATCATTCAATCAGCCCCAGCATTTT
TRBJ2-3	.	TRBV7-2	TRBD1	CASRSRGQTDTQYF	TGTGCCAGCCGATCCAGGGGGCAGACAGATACGCAGTATTTT
TRBJ1-6	few	TRBV7-9	.	CATSGVANSPLHF	TGTGCCACATCAGGGGTAGCGAATTCACCCCTCCACTTT
TRBJ1-1	many	TRBV5-1	.	CASSHSANTEAFF	TGCGCCAGCAGCCACTCTGCGAACACTGAAGCTTTCTTT
TRBJ2-2	few	TRBV20-1	TRBD1	CSARLTGTGELFF	TGCAGTGCTAGGCTGACAGGGACCGGGGAGCTGTTTTTT
TRBJ2-1	.	TRBV7-8	TRBD1	CASSLVADRAVNEQFF	TGTGCCAGCAGCTTAGTGGCGGACAGGGCCGTCAATGAGCAGTTCTTC
TRBJ2-3	many	TRBV6-6	.	CASKDSMGTDTQYF	TGTGCCAGCAAGGATAGCATGGGCACAGATACGCAGTATTTT
TRBJ2-7	once	TRBV28	.	CASSRPIGYEQYF	TGTGCCAGCAGTCGCCCCATAGGCTACGAGCAGTACTTC
TRBJ1-5	few	TRBV12-3/TRBV12-4	.	CASRGLGNQPQHF	TGTGCCAGCAGAGGGCTAGGCAATCAGCCCCAGCATTTT
TRBJ1-1	.	TRBV7-9	.	CASSTDRFWDTEAFF	TGTGCCAGCAGCACGGACAGATTTTGGGACACTGAAGCTTTCTTT
TRBJ2-1	few	TRBV9	TRBD2	CASSEKGLAGKQFF	TGTGCCAGCAGCGAGAAGGGGCTAGCGGGGAAGCAGTTCTTC
TRBJ1-4	.	TRBV20-1	.	CSAPGQRKLFF	TGCAGTGCGCCTGGACAGCGCAAACTGTTTTTT
TRBJ1-5	.	TRBV28	.	CASRLPQGGNQPQHF	TGTGCCAGCAGACTCCCCCAGGGAGGGAATCAGCCCCAGCATTTT
TRBJ1-2	few	TRBV12-3/TRBV12-4	.	CASSLRGVRGYGYTF	TGTGCCAGCAGTTTACGGGGGGTTCGTGGCTATGGCTACACCTTC
TRBJ2-1	few	TRBV7-8	.	CASSLVWGAYNGQFF	TGTGCCAGCAGCTTGGTGTGGGGGGCTTACAATGGGCAGTTCTTC
TRBJ1-1	.	TRBV7-9	.	CASSFIATEAFF	TGTGCCAGCAGCTTTATCGCCACTGAAGCTTTCTTT
TRBJ2-2	.	TRBV18	TRBD1	CASSPLRTGLTGELFF	TGTGCCAGCTCACCACTCCGGACAGGCTTGACCGGGGAGCTGTTTTTT
TRBJ2-3	.	TRBV20-1	.	CSARDLIEPDTQYF	TGCAGTGCTAGAGATCTTATAGAGCCAGATACGCAGTATTTT
TRBJ2-3	few	TRBV7-8	.	CASSWRGRGTDTQYF	TGTGCCAGCAGCTGGCGGGGACGCGGCACAGATACGCAGTATTTT
TRBJ2-3	many	TRBV2	TRBD2	CASSASGRADTQYF	TGTGCCAGCAGTGCGAGCGGGAGGGCAGATACGCAGTATTTT
TRBJ1-2	few	TRBV29-1	.	CSVGTRANYGYTF	TGCAGCGTTGGCACCAGAGCTAACTATGGCTACACCTTC
TRBJ2-3	.	TRBV20-1	TRBD2	CSAREIRKRGPTDTQYF	TGCAGTGCTAGAGAAATACGAAAGCGGGGGCCTACAGATACGCAGTATTTT
TRBJ1-1	.	TRBV15	.	CATRRGEGEAFF	TGTGCCACCAGGAGAGGGGAGGGTGAAGCTTTCTTT
TRBJ2-7	.	TRBV3-1	TRBD1	CASSPQGQGYSYEQYF	TGTGCCAGCAGCCCCCAGGGACAGGGGTACTCCTACGAGCAGTACTTC
TRBJ1-4	few	TRBV6-6	.	CASSYLPGTEGGEKLFF	TGTGCCAGCAGTTACCTCCCAGGGACGGAGGGCGGTGAAAAACTGTTTTTT
TRBJ1-4	few	TRBV7-9	.	CASSFVRATNEKLFF	TGTGCCAGCAGCTTCGTACGTGCAACTAATGAAAAACTGTTTTTT
TRBJ2-3	.	TRBV7-8	.	CASSSRKTGPSTDTQYF	TGTGCCAGCAGCTCCAGGAAGACAGGACCTAGCACAGATACGCAGTATTTT
TRBJ1-1	many	TRBV7-9	TRBD1	CASSSWTGGPMNTEAFF	TGTGCCAGCAGCTCCTGGACAGGGGGCCCCATGAACACTGAAGCTTTCTTT
TRBJ2-5	.	TRBV6-5	TRBD1	CASSPGGSFQETQYF	TGTGCCAGCAGCCCAGGGGGCTCTTTCCAAGAGACCCAGTACTTC
TRBJ1-5	.	TRBV20-1	.	CSARDLPGAQHF	TGCAGTGCTAGAGATCTGCCGGGGGCCCAGCATTTT
TRBJ2-5	.	TRBV3-1	.	CASTLGRGNQETQYF	TGTGCCAGCACCCTCGGCAGGGGTAATCAAGAGACCCAGTACTTC
TRBJ2-7	many	TRBV29-1	.	CSVETQDRNYEQYF	TGCAGCGTTGAAACCCAGGACAGAAACTACGAGCAGTACTTC
TRBJ1-1	few	TRBV20-1	.	CSARVGQANTEAFF	TGCAGTGCTAGAGTTGGGCAGGCGAACACTGAAGCTTTCTTT
TRBJ1-3	many	TRBV27	.	CASSGVGEPTIYF	TGTGCCAGCAGTGGCGTAGGGGAGCCCACCATATATTTT
TRBJ2-5	few	TRBV3-1	.	CASSQEFKETQYF	TGTGCCAGCAGCCAAGAATTCAAAGAGACCCAGTACTTC
TRBJ1-2	.	TRBV9	.	CASSVGVSGYTF	TGTGCCAGCAGCGTAGGAGTTTCTGGCTACACCTTC
TRBJ2-5	few	TRBV7-9	TRBD2	CASSLKGTSGQETQYF	TGTGCCAGCAGCTTAAAGGGGACTAGCGGACAAGAGACCCAGTACTTC
TRBJ2-3	few	TRBV7-6	.	CASSVRGREQYF	TGTGCCAGCAGCGTTAGGGGCCGGGAGCAGTATTTT